This T cell receptor beta chain came from a study of quantifying T cell responses using KT2 cells. At the level of the study: RNA was reverse transcribed with TCR alpha and beta constant-region primers.

KT2 cells were mixed with fixed PBMC numbers at varying ratios. An oligo carrying a UMI was ligated to the cDNA 3' end. First-round PCR used 4 cycles and beta primers RC1.1 and RC1.2 covering TRBC1 and TRBC2. TCRdb analysed the UMI-ligation and nested PCR reads with MiXCR anew, one entry per CDR3 protein. The data contain 45,000 to 65,000 distinct CDR3 sequences, over 9% of them singletons. The CDR3 runs to 15 residues. Between the trimmed V and J ends, which lost 5 bases and 1 base, there was a span of 14 bases. The V gene's germline CDR1 is SEHNR and CDR2 FQNEAQ (reference sequence). The sequence derives from a human donor. This rearrangement joins TRBV7-9 to TRBJ2-5, with TRBD2 as a possible D gene (5 bases). Material for sequencing was PBMCs spiked with cells of the T cell clone KT2. CDR3 residues: CASSPWGAAQETQYF. As DNA, the CDR3 is TGTGCCAGCAGCCCGTGGGGAGCAGCCCAAGAGACCCAGTACTTC.